The 25 T cell receptor beta chains listed next were all sequenced from one sample in a study of cytomegalovirus exposure and HLA in healthy donors. A multiplex PCR was run with 60 Vbeta primers and 13 Jbeta primers. Profiled with immunoSEQ multiplex PCR; TCRdb holds only in-frame clones, not every one. The sample has some 190,000 clones, more than 75% seen once. The sample comprised PBMCs. Every receptor here comes from a woman aged 25 to 39 in good health and CMV-seropositive.

This sequence joins TRBV7-9 and TRBJ2-1; 7 bases are shared with TRBD2. V lost 7 bases and J lost 0; bases outside the gene matches: 18. This CDR3 region has 19 residues. Germline CDR1 and CDR2: SEHNR and FQNEAQ (reference sequence). The CDR3 DNA sequence: TGTGCCAGCAAGAGTGAGGTTGGTGGGGGGGTCCTCTCCTACAATGAGCAGTTCTTC. Protein product: CASKSEVGGGVLSYNEQFF.

This chain uses TRBV6-1 with TRBJ2-3; perhaps TRBD1 as D (5 bases). The V gene lost 1 base and the J gene lost 2 bases, with 16 bases spanning the gap. The germline gives CDR1 MNHNS, CDR2 SASEGT. This CDR3 comprises 17 residues. In DNA, the CDR3 is TGTGCCAGCAGTGAAGGGGGCCTAGGCAGGGACACAGATACGCAGTATTTT. This codes for CASSEGGLGRDTDTQYF.

The table lists this clone with a few counts. The rearrangement uses TRBV2 and TRBJ2-7; 15 bases are a match to TRBD2. After removal of 3 bases from V and 6 bases from J, the junction contained 6 bases not matched to a gene. Per germline, CDR1 SNHLY and CDR2 FYNNEI. The CDR3 covers 16 residues. CDR3 sequence (DNA): TGTGCCAGCAGTGACGAACCGGGACTAGCGGGGGGCGAGCAGTACTTC. Amino acid sequence: CASSDEPGLAGGEQYF. Variable domain in full (rest from reference TRBV2 and TRBJ2-7): EPEVTQTPSHQVTQMGQEVILRCVPISNHLYFYWYRQILGQKVEFLVSFYNNEISEKSEIFDDQFSVERPDGSNFTLKIRSTKLEDSAMYFCASSDEPGLAGGEQYFGPGTRLTVT.

The V and J genes are TRBV7-9 and TRBJ2-7, with 8 bases aligning to TRBD1. V lost 0 bases to trimming and J lost 3 bases; unmatched junction nucleotides: 13. There are 18 residues in the CDR3. CDR1 and CDR2 (germline): SEHNR, FQNEAQ (reference sequence). The CDR3 coding sequence is TGTGCCAGCAGCTTAGCGGTCAGGGGGCGTGGGACGTACTACGAGCAGTACTTC. This codes for CASSLAVRGRGTYYEQYF.

The genes are TRBV5-6 and TRBJ1-2; the D gene is possibly TRBD1 (5 bases). Looked up from germline, CDR1 is SGHDT and CDR2 is YYEEEE. V was cut by 2 bases and J by 4 bases, with 18 bases left in between. The CDR3 is 16 amino acids. CDR3 in DNA: TGTGCCAGCAGCTTCCCGCAGGGTGGCGGGGGCTATGGCTACACCTTC. Translating it yields CASSFPQGGGGYGYTF.

This sequence joins TRBV9 and TRBJ2-7; 7 nucleotides agree with TRBD1. The CDR3 is 14 residues long. Germline V gene data show CDR1 as SGDLS and CDR2 as YYNGEE. V trimming: 0 bases; J trimming: 5 bases; junction bases outside the gene matches: 5. The CDR3 DNA reads TGTGCCAGCAGCGTAGGGGACAGACCCCACGAGCAGTACTTC. Its translation is CASSVGDRPHEQYF.

This chain joins TRBV28 and TRBJ2-1; TRBD1 is a possible D gene (6 bases). Germline-derived CDR1 and CDR2 are MDHEN and SYDVKM. The CDR3 is 16 residues long. Trimming removed 8 bases at V and 7 bases at J, with 24 bases between. The DNA of the CDR3 is TGTGCCAGCCTATCCCATCGTCGGGGAAGGGGGAATGAGCAGTTCTTC. Its protein is CASLSHRRGRGNEQFF.

The chain carries TRBV6-5 and TRBJ2-5; D might be TRBD1 (6 bases). The germline CDR1 and CDR2 sequences are MNHEY and SVGAGI. CDR3 length: 13 residues. Trimming shortened V by 6 bases and J by 5 bases, and 13 bases separated the two germline ends. The CDR3 reads CASRHRVRETQYF. CDR3 DNA sequence: TGTGCCAGCAGACACAGGGTTAGGGAGACCCAGTACTTC.

The rearrangement joins TRBV5-4 to TRBJ2-2; TRBD2 might be the D (5 bases). V was pared by 3 bases and J by 6 bases, with 21 bases between. The CDR3 consists of 17 residues. Germline CDR1 is SGHNT and CDR2 is YYREEE (reference sequence). CDR3: CASSSRTANTRAGELFF. In nucleotides, the CDR3 is TGTGCCAGCAGCTCCAGGACCGCCAACACTAGGGCCGGGGAGCTGTTTTTT.

V gene TRBV5-1 combines with J gene TRBJ2-1; TRBD1 is a possible D gene (6 bases). The V gene lost 3 bases and the J gene lost 7 bases, with 14 bases spanning the gap. Germline V gene lookup returns CDR1 SGHRS and CDR2 YFSETQ. The CDR3 is 14 residues long. The CDR3 nucleotides read TGCGCCAGCAGCTCAGGGGCCCAGGTTAATGAGCAGTTCTTC. This translates into CASSSGAQVNEQFF.

The gene calls are TRBV5-6 and TRBJ2-2, with 8 nucleotides matching TRBD1. Germline V gives CDR1 SGHDT, CDR2 YYEEEE. V dropped 4 bases and J dropped 5; count of bases not matched to a gene: 10. This CDR3 spans 16 amino acids. CDR3 loop: CASSPPDRVVTGELFF. Here the CDR3 DNA reads TGTGCCAGCAGCCCCCCGGACAGGGTGGTTACCGGGGAGCTGTTTTTT.

This chain links TRBV9 with TRBJ2-2; D might be TRBD2 (5 bases). The CDR3 has 17 residues. Germline V gene lookup returns CDR1 SGDLS and CDR2 YYNGEE. V dropped 3 bases and J dropped 2 bases, with 17 bases sitting between them. The CDR3 is CASSDPLGNFNTGELFF. Here the CDR3 DNA reads TGTGCCAGCAGCGACCCACTAGGTAACTTCAACACCGGGGAGCTGTTTTTT.

The rearrangement uses TRBV6-1 and TRBJ2-3; TRBD1 agrees at 8 bases. CDR1 MNHNS and CDR2 SASEGT come from the germline V gene. V lost 2 bases and J lost 9; bases outside the gene matches: 10. The CDR3 covers 15 residues. CDR3: CASSEQGAERSTQYF. The CDR3 bases are TGTGCCAGCAGTGAACAGGGGGCTGAGAGGAGCACGCAGTATTTT.

This rearrangement joins TRBV7-2 to TRBJ1-5; D ambiguous. This CDR3 is built from 14 residues. Germline lookup yields CDR1 SGHTA and CDR2 FQGNSA. Deletions cut 5 bases from V and 3 bases from J, with 11 bases between. The CDR3 DNA sequence: TGTGCCAGCAGCCTCGGGGTCAACAATCAGCCCCAGCATTTT. Protein product: CASSLGVNNQPQHF.

The chain links TRBV4-1 to TRBJ2-5, with unresolved D. The V gene lost 0 bases and the J gene lost 5 bases, with 10 bases spanning the gap. CDR1 MGHRA and CDR2 YSYEKL come from the germline V gene. CDR3 length: 14 residues. The CDR3, as DNA: TGCGCCAGCAGCCAAGAGAGTAGTGAGGAGACCCAGTACTTC. Its translation: CASSQESSEETQYF.

V and J are TRBV11-2 and TRBJ1-2, with TRBD1 identical over 7 bases. The ends lost 1 base at V and 4 bases at J; junction bases unmatched: 15. Germline-derived CDR1 and CDR2 are SGHAT and FQNNGV. The CDR3 has 18 residues. The chain's CDR3 is CASSLATGPFPPRYGYTF. CDR3 bases: TGTGCCAGCAGCTTAGCGACAGGGCCCTTCCCTCCACGCTATGGCTACACCTTC.

The chain is built from TRBV5-1 and TRBJ1-2, with TRBD1 matching over 7 bases. This CDR3 has 14 residues. With 4 bases clipped from V and 3 bases from J, the junction kept 6 bases outside the gene matches. Germline CDR1 is SGHRS and CDR2 is YFSETQ. The CDR3 here is CASSPTGTDYGYTF. CDR3 in DNA: TGCGCCAGCAGCCCAACCGGGACAGACTATGGCTACACCTTC.

This clone was seen a few times. This same CDR3 is encoded by further DNA sequences in the sample. The CDR3 reads CASSLERGSNQPQHF. The CDR3 DNA is TGTGCCAGCAGCTTAGAAAGGGGTAGCAATCAGCCCCAGCATTTT. J is TRBJ1-5 and V is TRBV7-2; a weak D match, TRBD1 (5 bases). V dropped 1 base and J dropped 0 bases, with 7 bases sitting between them. This CDR3 spans 15 amino acids. Per the germline V gene, CDR1 is SGHTA and CDR2 is FQGNSA.

CDR3 in amino acids: CASSPPGYNEQFF. CDR3 bases: TGTGCCAGCAGCCCCCCAGGATACAATGAGCAGTTCTTC. J is TRBJ2-1 and V is TRBV7-8; no firm D call. CDR1 SGHVS and CDR2 FQNEAQ come from the germline V gene. Trimming pared 5 bases from V and 4 bases from J, leaving 9 bases between. CDR3 length: 13 amino acids.

This clone was seen a few times. The rearrangement uses TRBV4-1 and TRBJ1-5; TRBD1 matches at 7 bases. The V gene's germline CDR1 is MGHRA and CDR2 YSYEKL. The CDR3 has 16 residues. Germline trimming cut 0 bases from V and 4 bases from J; bases unmatched to any gene: 6. CDR3 sequence reads: CASSQEAGTANQPQHF. CDR3 coding DNA: TGCGCCAGCAGCCAAGAGGCCGGGACAGCGAATCAGCCCCAGCATTTT.

The chain joins TRBV5-4 to TRBJ2-5; D is possibly TRBD2 (5 bases). This CDR3 is 14 amino acids long. Germline values: CDR1 SGHNT, CDR2 YYREEE (reference sequence). The V end lost 0 bases, the J end lost 3 bases, and 9 bases lay between the germline ends. DNA of the CDR3: TGTGCCAGCAGCTTGGGGGCGGGCGAAGAGACCCAGTACTTC. Amino acid sequence: CASSLGAGEETQYF.

This clone was seen a single time. The chain combines TRBV29-1 with TRBJ1-2; 12 positions agree with TRBD1. From germline, CDR1 is SQVTM and CDR2 ANQGSEA. V lost 4 bases and J lost 4; bases outside the gene matches: 19. The length of the CDR3 is 19 residues. CDR3 bases: TGCAGCGTTGGCAACTATGGGGGGACAGGGGGCGTTAATAGCTATGGCTACACCTTC. Its protein product is CSVGNYGGTGGVNSYGYTF. The variable domain in full, completed from reference TRBV29-1 and TRBJ1-2, reads SAVISQKPSRDICQRGTSLTIQCQVDSQVTMMFWYRQQPGQSLTLIATANQGSEATYESGFVIDKFPISRPNLTFSTLTVSNMSPEDSSIYLCSVGNYGGTGGVNSYGYTFGSGTRLTVV.

This chain links TRBV4-2 with TRBJ2-5; 8 nucleotides line up with TRBD2. The DNA end is more similar to TRBJ2-7, so the J call may be wrong. This CDR3 is built from 14 residues. Germline V gene sequence: CDR1 LGHNA, CDR2 YNFKEQ. The CDR3 DNA follows: TGTGCCAGCAGCCAAGCGGGGGGGCGGGACGAGCAGTACTTC. It encodes CASSQAGGRDEQYF.

The chain links TRBV9 to TRBJ1-1; tentative D call: TRBD1 (6 bases). The V gene lost 0 bases and the J gene lost 1 base, with 22 bases spanning the gap. There are 19 residues in the CDR3. Germline CDR1 SGDLS, CDR2 YYNGEE. The CDR3 nucleotides read TGTGCCAGCAGCGTAGGCGTCTACCCCCACAGGGAGGGGAACACTGAAGCTTTCTTT. Translation: CASSVGVYPHREGNTEAFF.

J is TRBJ1-5 and V is TRBV28; maybe TRBD1 (5 bases). CDR1 and CDR2 from the germline V gene are MDHEN and SYDVKM. The germline V and J ends were trimmed by 8 bases and 5 bases, with 22 bases remaining between them. CDR3 length: 16 amino acids. CDR3 sequence: CASGPIRGDADQPQHF. DNA of the CDR3: TGTGCCAGCGGACCTATCCGGGGGGACGCTGATCAGCCCCAGCATTTT. Combining the CDR3 with reference TRBV28 and TRBJ1-5 gives the whole variable domain DVKVTQSSRYLVKRTGEKVFLECVQDMDHENMFWYRQDPGLGLRLIYFSYDVKMKEKGDIPEGYSVSREKKERFSLILESASTNQTSMYLCASGPIRGDADQPQHFGDGTRLSIL.